The entry that follows covers one T cell receptor beta chain sequence. This sample is drawn from a study of blood T cell repertoires in COVID-19. Study in general: The samples span acute and convalescent COVID-19 from the United States, Italy and Spain.

Trimming shortened V by 0 bases and J by 5 bases, and 11 bases separated the two germline ends. The CDR3 is made up of 14 amino acids. CDR1 is MNHEY and CDR2 is SVGEGT in the germline V gene. Original analysis: Reference gene primer amplification yielded estimated nucleated cell counts. TCRdb's table, derived via immunoSEQ multiplex PCR, lists solely in-frame clones and lacks some. V and J calls and clone size come straight from that table; D and trimming were deduced from the DNA. The table includes about 36,000 clones, roughly 80% detected once. The source material was peripheral blood. The rearrangement joins TRBV6-2 or TRBV6-3 to TRBJ2-7; weak D call: TRBD1 (5 bases). The clonotype originates from a man aged 55 to 69 with active COVID-19. The DNA of the CDR3 is TGTGCCAGCAGTTACTCTTGGGGCAGGGACGAGCAGTACTTC. Its translation is CASSYSWGRDEQYF.